The clone carrying this T cell receptor (beta chain) was detected many times. The V end lost 1 base, the J end lost 3 bases, and 15 bases lay between the germline ends. The CDR3 extends over 17 amino acids. Germline lookup yields CDR1 MGHRA and CDR2 YSYEKL. This sample is part of a study of T cell repertoires in cytomegalovirus infection. TCRdb re-analysed the reads in MiXCR, keeping a single row per CDR3 protein. The table shows about 250,000 distinct CDR3 sequences, with roughly 12% occurring only once. Sequenced: PBMCs. The chain is built from TRBV4-1 and TRBJ2-2, with D perhaps matching TRBD1 (5 bases). This TCR came from a human donor in good health (CMV status not recorded). Some clones in this sample may be carry-over from other donors' samples. The CDR3, as DNA: TGCGCCAGCAGCCAAGTAGGGGCGCCGTCTGACACCGGGGAGCTGTTTTTT. Translation gives CASSQVGAPSDTGELFF.